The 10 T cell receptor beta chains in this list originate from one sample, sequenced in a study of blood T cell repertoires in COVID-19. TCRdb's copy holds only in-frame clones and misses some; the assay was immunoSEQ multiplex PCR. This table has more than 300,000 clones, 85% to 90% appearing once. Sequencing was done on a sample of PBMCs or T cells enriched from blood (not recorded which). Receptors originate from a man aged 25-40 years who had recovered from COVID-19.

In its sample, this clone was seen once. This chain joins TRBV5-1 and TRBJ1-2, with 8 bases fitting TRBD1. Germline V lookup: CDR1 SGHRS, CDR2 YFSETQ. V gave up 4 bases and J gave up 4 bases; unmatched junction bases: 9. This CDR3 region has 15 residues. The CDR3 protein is CASSLGQGRIYGYTF. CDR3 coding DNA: TGCGCCAGCAGCCTAGGACAGGGTCGCATCTATGGCTACACCTTC. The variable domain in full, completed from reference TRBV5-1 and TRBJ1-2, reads KAGVTQTPRYLIKTRGQQVTLSCSPISGHRSVSWYQQTPGQGLQFLFEYFSETQRNKGNFPGRFSGRQFSNSRSEMNVSTLELGDSALYLCASSLGQGRIYGYTFGSGTRLTVV.

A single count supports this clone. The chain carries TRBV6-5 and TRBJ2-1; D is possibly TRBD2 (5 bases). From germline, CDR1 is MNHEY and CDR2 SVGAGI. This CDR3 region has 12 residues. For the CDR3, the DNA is TGTGGCTCCAGTTTCCTCGGGGATGAGCAGTTCTTC. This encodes CGSSFLGDEQFF.

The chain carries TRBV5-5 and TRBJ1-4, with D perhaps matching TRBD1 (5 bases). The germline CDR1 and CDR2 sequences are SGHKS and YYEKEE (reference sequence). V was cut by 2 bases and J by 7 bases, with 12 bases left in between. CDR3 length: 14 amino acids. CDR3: CASSFFQGSEKLFF. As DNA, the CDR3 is TGTGCCAGCAGCTTTTTCCAGGGTTCTGAAAAACTGTTTTTT.

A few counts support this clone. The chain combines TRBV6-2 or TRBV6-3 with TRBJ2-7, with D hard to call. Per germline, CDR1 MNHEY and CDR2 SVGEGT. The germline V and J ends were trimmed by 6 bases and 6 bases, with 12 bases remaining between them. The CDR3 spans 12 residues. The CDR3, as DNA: TGTGCCAGCAGCTCTATGGGCCTCGAGCAGTACTTC. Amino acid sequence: CASSSMGLEQYF.

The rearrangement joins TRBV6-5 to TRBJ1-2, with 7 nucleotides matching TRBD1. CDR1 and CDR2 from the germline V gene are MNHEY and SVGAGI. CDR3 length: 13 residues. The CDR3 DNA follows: TGTGCTAGTGAAGGGGGCGCGGTCTATGGCTACACCTTC. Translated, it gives CASEGGAVYGYTF.

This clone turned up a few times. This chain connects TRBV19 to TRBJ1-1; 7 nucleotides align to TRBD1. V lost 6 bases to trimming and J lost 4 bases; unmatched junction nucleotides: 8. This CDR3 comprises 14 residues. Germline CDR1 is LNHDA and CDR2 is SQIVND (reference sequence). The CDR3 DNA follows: TGTGCCAGTAGGCTTTCACAGGGGCGCACTGAAGCTTTCTTT. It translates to CASRLSQGRTEAFF. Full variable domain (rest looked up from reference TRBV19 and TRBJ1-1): DGGITQSPKYLFRKEGQNVTLSCEQNLNHDAMYWYRQDPGQGLRLIYYSQIVNDFQKGDIAEGYSVSREKKESFPLTVTSAQKNPTAFYLCASRLSQGRTEAFFGQGTRLTVV.

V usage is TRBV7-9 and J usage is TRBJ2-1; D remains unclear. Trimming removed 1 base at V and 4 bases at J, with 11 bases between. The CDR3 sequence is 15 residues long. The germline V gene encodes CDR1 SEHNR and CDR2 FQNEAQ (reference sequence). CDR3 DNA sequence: TGTGCCAGCAGCTTAGAATTTCGTAAATACAATGAGCAGTTCTTC. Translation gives CASSLEFRKYNEQFF.

For the CDR3, the DNA is TGTGCCAGCAGGGAACAGGGGGCGCCTCTCGAGCAGTACTTC. It is translated as CASREQGAPLEQYF. The chain joins TRBV2 to TRBJ2-7; 9 bases are a match to TRBD1. Germline V gives CDR1 SNHLY, CDR2 FYNNEI. V was pared by 6 bases and J by 6 bases, with 9 bases of the junction left unmatched. The CDR3 is 14 residues long. Complete variable domain (other parts from reference TRBV2 and TRBJ2-7): EPEVTQTPSHQVTQMGQEVILRCVPISNHLYFYWYRQILGQKVEFLVSFYNNEISEKSEIFDDQFSVERPDGSNFTLKIRSTKLEDSAMYFCASREQGAPLEQYFGPGTRLTVT.

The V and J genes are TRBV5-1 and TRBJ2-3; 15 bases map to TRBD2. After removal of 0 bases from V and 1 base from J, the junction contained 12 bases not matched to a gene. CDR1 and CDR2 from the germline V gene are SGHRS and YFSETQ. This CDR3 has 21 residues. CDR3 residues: CASSLAVRGTSGRQGTDTQYF. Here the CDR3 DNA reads TGCGCCAGCAGCTTGGCGGTTAGGGGGACTAGCGGGAGGCAAGGCACAGATACGCAGTATTTT.

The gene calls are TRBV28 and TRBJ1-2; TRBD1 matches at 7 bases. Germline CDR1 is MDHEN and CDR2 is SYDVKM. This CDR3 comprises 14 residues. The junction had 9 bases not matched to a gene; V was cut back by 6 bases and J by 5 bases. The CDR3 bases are TGTGCCAGCAGAAGTGAGGGGGCGTTTTATGGCTACACCTTC. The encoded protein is CASRSEGAFYGYTF.